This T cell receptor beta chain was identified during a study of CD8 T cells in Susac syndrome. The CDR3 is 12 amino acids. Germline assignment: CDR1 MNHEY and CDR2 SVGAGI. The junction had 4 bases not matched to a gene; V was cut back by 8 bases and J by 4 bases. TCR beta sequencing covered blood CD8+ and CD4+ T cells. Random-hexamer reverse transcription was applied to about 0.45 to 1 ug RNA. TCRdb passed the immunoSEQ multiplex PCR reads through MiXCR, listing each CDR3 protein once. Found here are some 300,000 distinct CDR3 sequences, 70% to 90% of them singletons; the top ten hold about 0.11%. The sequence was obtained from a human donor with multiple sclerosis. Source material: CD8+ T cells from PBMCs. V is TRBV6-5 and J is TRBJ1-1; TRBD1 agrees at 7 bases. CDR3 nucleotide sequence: TGTGCCAGCCGGACAGGACCCACTGAAGCTTTCTTT. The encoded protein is CASRTGPTEAFF.